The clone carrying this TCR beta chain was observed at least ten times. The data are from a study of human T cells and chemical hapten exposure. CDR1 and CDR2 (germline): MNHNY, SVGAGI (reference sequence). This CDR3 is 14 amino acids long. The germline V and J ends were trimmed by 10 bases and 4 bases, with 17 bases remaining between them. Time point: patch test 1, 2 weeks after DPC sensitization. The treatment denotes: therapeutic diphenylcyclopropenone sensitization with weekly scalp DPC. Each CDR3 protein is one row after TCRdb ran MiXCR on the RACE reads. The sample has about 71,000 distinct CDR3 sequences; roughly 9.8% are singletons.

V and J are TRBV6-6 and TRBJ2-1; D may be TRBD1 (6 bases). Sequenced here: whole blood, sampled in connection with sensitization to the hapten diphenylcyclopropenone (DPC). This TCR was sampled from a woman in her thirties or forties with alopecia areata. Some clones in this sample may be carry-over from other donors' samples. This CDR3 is CATTPGTPYNEQFF. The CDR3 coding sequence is TGTGCCACCACCCCCGGGACACCTTACAATGAGCAGTTCTTC.